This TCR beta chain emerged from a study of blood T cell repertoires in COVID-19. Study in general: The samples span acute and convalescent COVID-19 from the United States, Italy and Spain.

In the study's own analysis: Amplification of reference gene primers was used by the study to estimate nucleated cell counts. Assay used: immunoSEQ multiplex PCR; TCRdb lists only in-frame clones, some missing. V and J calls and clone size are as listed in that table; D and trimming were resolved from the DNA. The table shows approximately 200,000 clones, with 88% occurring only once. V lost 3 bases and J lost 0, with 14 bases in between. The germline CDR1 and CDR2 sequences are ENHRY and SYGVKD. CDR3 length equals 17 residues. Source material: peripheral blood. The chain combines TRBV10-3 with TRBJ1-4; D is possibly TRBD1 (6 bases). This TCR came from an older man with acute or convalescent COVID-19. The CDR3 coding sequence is TGTGCCATCAGTGAAGTGGGGAGGGGGTCAACTAATGAAAAACTGTTTTTT. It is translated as CAISEVGRGSTNEKLFF.